This T cell receptor beta chain is drawn from a study of cytomegalovirus exposure and HLA in healthy donors (dated by TCRdb to about 2017). Context from the whole study: According to an earlier analysis of around 600 of the donors, roughly 180 million T cells yielded 100 million or so unique TCR beta sequences and approximately 300 Gb of sequence data. The number of donors typed differed by locus, with about 620-630 for A, B, C, DRB1 and DQB1, over 500 for DQA1, about 610 for DPA1, and some 470 for DPB1. An earlier analysis of a few hundred of the donors applied high-throughput TCR beta sequencing to assess whether each TCR beta V gene segment acted as functional or pseudogenic. Roughly five DR-DQ haplotypes were handled as single units for association and clustering because linkage in the cohort was strong. The T cell repertoires of under 750 subjects were profiled by immunosequencing and related to cytomegalovirus serostatus. A later genetic analysis used genome-wide SNP genotypes for about three fifths of the roughly 700 donors, treating that subset as a discovery cohort. Rather than drawing on any new phenotypic data, the later analysis identified candidate immune exposures from TCR beta sequences and the way those sequences occurred across donors. HLA typing included class I and class II loci at four-digit resolution. Alongside the repertoire data, information on donor age, sex, ethnicity and CMV serostatus was compiled. All discovery cohort repertoires had been generated using a single sequencing platform. High-throughput TCR immunosequencing, statistical association of individual TCRs with disease status, and machine learning were combined to predict cytomegalovirus infection status. To study patterns of TCR occurrence, a later analysis re-analyzed previously published TCR beta repertoires from 650 to 750 donors and added high-resolution HLA genotyping. The study aimed to test whether signatures of past pathogen exposure could be identified by cataloging public T cell receptors. Among the roughly 400 genotyped donors, around 81% belonged to the genetic ancestry cluster associated with self-reported Caucasian donors. Along with the approximately 620-subject first cohort, a separate validation cohort of over a hundred different subjects was used. Roughly 300 gigabases of sequencing data and tens of millions of unique TCR sequences made up an early release that covered 500 to 650 HLA-typed donors. On average, about 200,000 unique TCR beta nucleotide sequences were sequenced per donor among 350 to 400 genotyped donors of the cohort, with roughly a sixth of those sequences being non-productive.

For this chain, trimming is 4 bases at the V end and 4 bases at the J end, and the number of junction bases without a gene match is 6. In the germline V gene (reference sequence), CDR1 corresponds to SGHNT and CDR2 to YYREEE. The CDR3 runs 14 amino acids, cysteine and phenylalanine included. Only the CDR3 region is kept as DNA, spanning 42 bases read in frame from base 1. In total, roughly 710 healthy bone marrow donors made up the cohort. All cohort members were sampled while nominally healthy, although unrecorded immune exposures were likely present. The donor tested CMV seropositive, placing the donor among the 250 to 300 seropositive members of the cohort. A peripheral blood sample was provided by each donor, and peripheral blood mononuclear cells were used for TCR beta sequencing. Genomic DNA extraction from the blood cell samples was performed with the Qiagen DNeasy Blood Extraction Kit. Library preparation was by the immunoSEQ multiplex PCR assay. For the multiplex PCR, a mixture combining 60 forward primers for TCR Vbeta segments and 13 reverse primers for TCR Jbeta segments was used. The CDR3 region of rearranged TCR beta genes was amplified from genomic DNA by a multiplex PCR assay. The Illumina HiSeq System was used to sequence the amplified TCR beta libraries as 87-base-pair reads. The authors' analysis ran thus. A later analysis counted about 76 million unique TCR beta chains across the 650 to 700 repertoires, and roughly 10 million of these chains were shared by at least two donors. A nearest-neighbor algorithm error-corrected the raw reads and collapsed the reads into unique sequences, merging closely related sequences to remove PCR and sequencing errors. To assign V, D and J gene segments, CDR3 sequences were aligned to IMGT reference sequences. For a sequence to be retained, a match of at least six nucleotides was required to both a V gene segment and a J gene segment. Rearrangements were called productive when the CDR3 lacked stop codons and stayed in frame with V and J; all others were non-productive. CDR3 was defined according to IMGT convention as the region running from the second conserved V-encoded cysteine to the conserved J-encoded phenylalanine. The earlier analysis of about 590 of the donors excluded sequences that lacked an unambiguous match to a single V gene segment. An earlier analysis of roughly 590 of the donors called V segments functional above 56.7% productive rearrangements and segregating when the between-donor standard deviation exceeded 5%. A statistical classification framework was built for diagnosing cytomegalovirus status from the catalog of TCR beta chain sequences. In a later analysis, TCR nucleotide sequences were compared against IMGT/GENE-DB human TR gene sequences so that V and J genes could be assigned. The TCRdist pipeline was used in a later analysis to assign CDR3 sequences and most-parsimonious VDJ recombination scenarios. A later analysis defined each TCR beta chain by its CDR3 amino acid sequence plus V-gene family, and excluded reads lacking a unique V-gene family. In a later analysis, 450 to 600 highly shared, low-generation-probability nucleotide sequences were removed to address suspected cross-contamination and a sequencing artifact. For each public chain, a later analysis derived a clonal expansion index from normalized ranks of inferred template counts within each repertoire. A later analysis computed generation probabilities with a VDJ recombination model fitted to out-of-frame rearrangements, and checked the results against IGoR. In a later analysis, hypergeometric tests were used to score TCR-TCR, TCR-HLA and TCR-CMV co-occurrence, with a repertoire-size bias correction applied to TCR pairs. To estimate false discovery rates, a later analysis permuted the HLA or CMV assignments 20 times. In a later analysis, co-occurring TCRs were grouped with DBSCAN, and TCRdist sequence similarity was added when clustering was performed within HLA-allele-positive subsets. Co-occurrence clustering excluded repertoires with fewer than 30,000 or more than 120,000 public chains, plus five with anomalous nucleotide sharing. TCRdb mirrors the immuneACCESS table, restricted to in-frame sequences. Some clones are absent from its copies; in checked studies, under half trace to an unresolved V gene, and the reason for the others is unknown. From that table come the V and J calls and clone size; the DNA was used to work out D and trimming. The sample table contains tens of thousands of clones; only one count was recorded for roughly four fifths of them. The ten top clones hold about an eighth of the sample.

On this clone: Its target antigen remains unknown. Base qualities are missing; no much larger clone stands one base away.

Findings and caveats that apply to the study as a whole: A cluster of highly shared sequence variants was judged likely to represent a technical artifact of the sequencing pipeline. Presence/absence analyses assumed roughly uniform sequencing depth across donors, an assumption that may not hold. Because HLA typing was missing for some donors at each locus, association tests included only the typed subset. According to a later analysis, most CMV-associated TCR beta chains appeared to be HLA-restricted, and the HLA associations seemed to be driven largely by CMV exposure. Cytomegalovirus status was reported to be diagnosed by the classifier with high specificity and sensitivity in both the original and validation cohorts. Correlated functional status among segregating V segments might reflect linkage disequilibrium, but an unknown experimental factor could not be ruled out. Because counts were too low, about 18 rarely observed V segments, including chromosome 9 orphons, were excluded from the earlier analysis of roughly 580 of the donors. Most TCR sequences were seen in very few donors, while some public TCRs were found in many individuals. For the cohort, immune exposure information was limited to CMV serostatus. In a later analysis, the rate of TCR association differed among HLA loci, with DRB1 alleles having the most associated TCRs and HLA-C alleles having the fewest. Broadly in line with IMGT annotations, most TCR beta V segments showed up in productive rearrangements about 87% or about 30% of the time in an earlier analysis of 450 to 600 of the donors. A later genetic analysis reported fewer N-insertions in productive TCRs among donors in an Asian-associated ancestry cluster than the roughly 720-donor mean. V-gene and J-gene trimming of TCR beta chains was associated with a missense DCLRE1C variant in a later genetic analysis, and the association was replicated in an independent cohort. A few of the identified cytomegalovirus-associated TCR beta chains were confirmed in vitro to be specific for cytomegalovirus antigens. In a later analysis, 16,951 TCR beta sequences were associated with specific HLA alleles at a false discovery rate of 0.05. In a later analysis, HLA-associated TCR beta chains were found to be more clonally expanded and to have lower generation probabilities than equally common non-associated chains. In a later analysis, several top co-occurrence clusters were reported to appear linked to parvovirus B19, influenza, CMV and Epstein-Barr virus. According to the authors, the approach could potentially be generalized to other disease states and immunological phenotypes. A total of 150 to 200 TCR beta chains were listed by the study as associated with cytomegalovirus. Strong co-occurrence of HLA alleles, especially DR and DQ, made assigning TCR associations to individual alleles difficult. A further reported finding was that TCR beta sequences accurately predicted the HLA-A and HLA-B alleles for most subjects in the first cohort. This cohort had only TCR beta chains sequenced, and the lack of alpha or paired-chain data limited which features could be detected. Because the 87-base-pair reads could not distinguish some IMGT-functional V segments, including TRBV6-2 and TRBV6-3, those segments were excluded.

Here the chain combines TRBV5-4 and TRBJ2-5; TRBD2 fits 8 bases in the junction. This clonotype was sampled from a male donor in good health and CMV-seropositive. Sequenced: PBMCs. The CDR3 sequence is CASSPAGAGETQYF. The DNA sequence is TGTGCCAGCAGCCCAGCGGGAGCGGGAGAGACCCAGTACTTC.